This T cell receptor (beta chain) originates from a study of blood T cell repertoires in COVID-19. In the original workflow: Using reference gene primer amplification, nucleated cell counts were estimated. Produced via immunoSEQ multiplex PCR; TCRdb's table is partial and in-frame only. The V and J calls and clone size were taken over from that table, and D and trimming were inferred from the DNA. The table includes around 230,000 clones, about four fifths detected once. The CDR3 sequence is 14 residues long. Between the trimmed V and J ends, which lost 1 base and 2 bases, there was a span of 9 bases. Per the germline V gene, CDR1 is SGHAT and CDR2 is FQNNGV.

This receptor was identified in a woman at least 80 years old with acute or convalescent COVID-19. This rearrangement joins TRBV11-2 to TRBJ2-7, with D possibly being TRBD1 (5 bases). Sequenced: peripheral blood. The CDR3 DNA reads TGTGCCAGCAGCTTAGTAACAGGTCCCTACGAGCAGTACTTC. Translation gives CASSLVTGPYEQYF. Drawing the rest from reference TRBV11-2 and TRBJ2-7, the complete variable domain is EAGVAQSPRYKIIEKRQSVAFWCNPISGHATLYWYQQILGQGPKLLIQFQNNGVVDDSQLPKDRFSAERLKGVDSTLKIQPAKLEDSAVYLCASSLVTGPYEQYFGPGTRLTVT.